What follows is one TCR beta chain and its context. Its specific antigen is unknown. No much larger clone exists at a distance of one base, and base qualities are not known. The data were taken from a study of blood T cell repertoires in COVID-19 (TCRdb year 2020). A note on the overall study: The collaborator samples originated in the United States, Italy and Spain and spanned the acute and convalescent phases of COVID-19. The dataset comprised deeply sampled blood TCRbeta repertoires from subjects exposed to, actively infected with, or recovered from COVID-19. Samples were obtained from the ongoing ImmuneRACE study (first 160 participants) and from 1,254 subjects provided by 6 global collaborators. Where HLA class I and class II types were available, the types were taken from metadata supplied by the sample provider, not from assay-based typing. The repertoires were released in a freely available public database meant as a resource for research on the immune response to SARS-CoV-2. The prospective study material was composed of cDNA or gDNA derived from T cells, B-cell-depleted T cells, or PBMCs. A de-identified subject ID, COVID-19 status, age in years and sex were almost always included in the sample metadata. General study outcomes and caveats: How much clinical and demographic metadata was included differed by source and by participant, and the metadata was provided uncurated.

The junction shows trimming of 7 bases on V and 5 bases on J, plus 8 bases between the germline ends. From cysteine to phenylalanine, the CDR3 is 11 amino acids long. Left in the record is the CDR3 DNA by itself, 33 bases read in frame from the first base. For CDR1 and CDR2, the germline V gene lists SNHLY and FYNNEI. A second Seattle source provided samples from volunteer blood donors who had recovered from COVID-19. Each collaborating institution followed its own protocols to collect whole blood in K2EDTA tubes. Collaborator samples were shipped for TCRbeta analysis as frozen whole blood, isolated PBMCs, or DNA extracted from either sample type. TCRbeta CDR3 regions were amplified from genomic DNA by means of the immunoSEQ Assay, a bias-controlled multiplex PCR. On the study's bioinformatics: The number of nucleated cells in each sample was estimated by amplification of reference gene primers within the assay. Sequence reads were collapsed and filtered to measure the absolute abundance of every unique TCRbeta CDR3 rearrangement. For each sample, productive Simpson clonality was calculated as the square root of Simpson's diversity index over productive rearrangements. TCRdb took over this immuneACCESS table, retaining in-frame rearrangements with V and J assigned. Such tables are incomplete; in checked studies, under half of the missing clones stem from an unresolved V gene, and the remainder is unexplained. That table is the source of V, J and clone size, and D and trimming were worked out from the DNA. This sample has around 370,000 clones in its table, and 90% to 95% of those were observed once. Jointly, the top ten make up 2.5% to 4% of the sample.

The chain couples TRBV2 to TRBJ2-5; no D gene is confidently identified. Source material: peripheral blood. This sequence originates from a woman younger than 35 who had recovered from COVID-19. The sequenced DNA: TGTGCCAGCACGGTTCGGGAGACCCAGTACTTC. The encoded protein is CASTVRETQYF.